Ten or more counts support the clone carrying this TCR beta chain. Its antigen remains unknown. This CDR3 has 12 residues. Looked up from germline, CDR1 is SEHNR and CDR2 is FQNEAQ (reference sequence). V lost 4 bases to trimming and J lost 5 bases; unmatched junction nucleotides: 0. TCR libraries were built in bulk with a published protocol and specific TCR primers. In TCRdb, the PCR reads were re-called with MiXCR into one record per CDR3 protein. The sample lists over 65,000 distinct CDR3 sequences, more than 20% occurring once. Using 10%, 30% or 50% RNA, naive CD8 libraries were derived from about 21,000 to 970,000 sorted cells. Naive CD8 T cell sorting was performed on the CD8+CD4-CCR7+CD45RA+ phenotype. This sample is part of a study of molecular identifiers for immune sequencing clone quantification. Notes on the study in general: Over 97% of effector molecules, but under 1% in naive cells, were held by clones with more than 20 RNA copies.

Input material: naive CD8+ T cells from blood, with Jurkat cell RNA spiked in. Subset defined: FACS-sorted CD8+CD4-CCR7+CD45RA+ naive T cells. The origin of this receptor is a human donor in good health. Some libraries in this study had Jurkat cell RNA spiked in. The rearrangement links TRBV7-9 to TRBJ2-3, with 7 bases that match TRBD1. The DNA for the CDR3 is TGTGCCAGCAGCTCAGGGGGAGATACGCAGTATTTT. Protein product: CASSSGGDTQYF.